This T cell receptor beta chain was sequenced for a study of control samples from healthy donors and cancer patients. Trimming cost V 4 bases and J 2 bases; bases outside gene matches: 5. The CDR3 consists of 16 residues. Germline V gene lookup returns CDR1 LGHDT and CDR2 YNNKEL (reference sequence). Method: immunoSEQ multiplex PCR; TCRdb's copy keeps in-frame clones and lacks some. The table records 160,000 or so clones, about 93% of them present only once. The receptor's source is a man in his fifties in good health. The chain is built from TRBV3-1 (or the pseudogene TRBV3-2) and TRBJ1-6; 7 bases agree with TRBD1. The specimen was blood. CDR3 bases: TGTGCCAGCAGCCGACCGACAGGGACCTATAATTCACCCCTCCACTTT. Translated, it gives CASSRPTGTYNSPLHF.